Presented here are 3 T cell receptor beta chains from one specimen sequenced in a study of long-term antiretroviral therapy in people with HIV. At survey level, the immunoSEQ assay was run in its v3.0 version. TCRdb's table, derived via immunoSEQ multiplex PCR, lists solely in-frame clones and lacks some. Of more than 20,000 clones in the sample, less than 85% were seen once. The sample was unsorted PBMCs, taken around 2.5 years after starting antiretroviral therapy. The receptors derive from a man in his forties or fifties with HIV.

A single count supports this clone. The rearrangement joins TRBV15 to TRBJ1-2, with TRBD1 matching over 7 bases. Germline CDR1 reads LNHNV; CDR2 reads YYDKDF (reference sequence). Trimming removed 4 bases from V and 4 bases from J; junction bases left unmatched: 6. This CDR3 has 14 amino acids. CDR3 loop: CATSTLGQLYGYTF. CDR3 DNA: TGTGCCACCAGCACCCTGGGACAGCTCTATGGCTACACCTTC.

This chain connects TRBV5-1 to TRBJ2-7; TRBD2 aligns across 11 bases. The V gene's germline CDR1 is SGHRS and CDR2 YFSETQ. This CDR3 spans 14 amino acids. J lost 4 bases, V lost 5 bases, and 5 bases had no gene match. The CDR3: CASSSGREKYEQYF. The CDR3 DNA follows: TGCGCCAGCAGTAGCGGGAGGGAAAAGTACGAGCAGTACTTC.

The gene calls are TRBV5-8 and TRBJ1-6; possible D gene TRBD1, 5 bases. The CDR3 runs to 13 residues. Trimming stripped 3 bases from V and 6 bases from J, with 7 bases between. The germline gives CDR1 SGHTS, CDR2 YDEGEE. Here the CDR3 reads CASSWGSNSPLHF. CDR3 DNA sequence: TGTGCCAGCAGCTGGGGCAGTAATTCACCCCTCCACTTT.